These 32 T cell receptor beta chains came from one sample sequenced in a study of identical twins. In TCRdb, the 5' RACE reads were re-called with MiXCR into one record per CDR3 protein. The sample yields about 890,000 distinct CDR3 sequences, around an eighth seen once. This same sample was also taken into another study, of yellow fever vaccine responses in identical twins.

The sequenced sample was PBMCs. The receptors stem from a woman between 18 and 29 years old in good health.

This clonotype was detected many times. The CDR3: CASSLVPGIAEAFF. CDR3 nucleotides: TGCGCCAGCAGCTTGGTTCCGGGGATCGCTGAAGCTTTCTTT. The rearrangement joins TRBV5-1 to TRBJ1-1; D ambiguous. The V gene lost 0 bases and the J gene lost 6 bases, with 12 bases spanning the gap. Germline CDR1 is SGHRS and CDR2 is YFSETQ. The CDR3 has 14 residues.

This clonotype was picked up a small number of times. The DNA for the CDR3 is TGTGCCAGCAGCTCGCCCAGAAATGAGCAGTTCTTC. This sequence encodes CASSSPRNEQFF. The rearrangement uses TRBV7-9 and TRBJ2-1; no firm D call. The V end was cut by 4 bases, the J end by 7 bases, with 8 bases between. The CDR3 consists of 12 residues. Germline CDR1 SEHNR, CDR2 FQNEAQ (reference sequence).

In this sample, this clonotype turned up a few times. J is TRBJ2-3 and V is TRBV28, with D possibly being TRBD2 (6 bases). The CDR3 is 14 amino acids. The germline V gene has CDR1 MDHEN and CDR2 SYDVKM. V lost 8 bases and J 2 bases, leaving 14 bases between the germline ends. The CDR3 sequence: CASLPRGITDTQYF. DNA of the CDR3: TGTGCCAGCTTGCCACGGGGGATCACAGATACGCAGTATTTT.

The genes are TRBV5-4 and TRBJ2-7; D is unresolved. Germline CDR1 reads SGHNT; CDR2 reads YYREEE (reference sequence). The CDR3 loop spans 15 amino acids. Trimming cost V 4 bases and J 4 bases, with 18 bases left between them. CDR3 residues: CASSVDPGVGYEQYF. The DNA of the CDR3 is TGTGCCAGCAGCGTAGATCCAGGTGTTGGGTACGAGCAGTACTTC.

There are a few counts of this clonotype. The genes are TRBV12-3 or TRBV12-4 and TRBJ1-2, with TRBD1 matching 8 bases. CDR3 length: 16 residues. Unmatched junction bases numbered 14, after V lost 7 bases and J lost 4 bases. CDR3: CASKPYDRGFFYGYTF. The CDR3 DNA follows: TGTGCCAGCAAGCCCTACGACAGGGGTTTCTTCTATGGCTACACCTTC.

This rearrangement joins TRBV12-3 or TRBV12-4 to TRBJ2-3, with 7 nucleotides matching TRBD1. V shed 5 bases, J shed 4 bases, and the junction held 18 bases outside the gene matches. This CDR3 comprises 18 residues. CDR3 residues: CASSITPKTGLRSDTQYF. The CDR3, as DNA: TGTGCCAGCAGTATTACCCCAAAGACAGGGCTTAGGTCAGATACGCAGTATTTT.

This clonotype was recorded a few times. The CDR3 DNA reads TGTGCCAGCAGCCCAAGATTGGGTACCTACAATGAGCAGTTCTTC. This gives the protein CASSPRLGTYNEQFF. The gene calls are TRBV11-2 and TRBJ2-1; no reliable D call. Germline V gene lookup returns CDR1 SGHAT and CDR2 FQNNGV. The CDR3 is made up of 15 amino acids. Trimming took 5 bases from V and 2 from J, leaving 13 bases between them.

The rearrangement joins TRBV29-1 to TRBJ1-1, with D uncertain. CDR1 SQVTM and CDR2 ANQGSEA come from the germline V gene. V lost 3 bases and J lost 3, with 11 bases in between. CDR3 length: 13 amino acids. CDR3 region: CSVDSGVDTEAFF. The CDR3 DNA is TGCAGCGTTGATTCGGGAGTCGACACTGAAGCTTTCTTT.

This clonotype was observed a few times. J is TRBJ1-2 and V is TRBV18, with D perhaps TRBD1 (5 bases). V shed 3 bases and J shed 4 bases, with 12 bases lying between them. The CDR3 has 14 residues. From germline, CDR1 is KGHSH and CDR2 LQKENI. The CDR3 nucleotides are TGTGCCAGCTCACCTACGACAGAGAGCTATGGCTACACCTTC. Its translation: CASSPTTESYGYTF.

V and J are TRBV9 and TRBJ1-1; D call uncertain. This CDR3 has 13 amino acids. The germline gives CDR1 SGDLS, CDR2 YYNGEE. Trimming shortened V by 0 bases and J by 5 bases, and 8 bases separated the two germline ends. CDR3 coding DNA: TGTGCCAGCAGCGTAGGGAAAGGGACTGAAGCTTTCTTT. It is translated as CASSVGKGTEAFF.

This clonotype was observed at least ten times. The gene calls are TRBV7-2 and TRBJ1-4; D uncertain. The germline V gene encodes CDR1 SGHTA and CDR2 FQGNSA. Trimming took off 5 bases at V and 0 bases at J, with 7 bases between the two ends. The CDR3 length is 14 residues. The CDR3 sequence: CASSHTATNEKLFF. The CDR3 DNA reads TGTGCCAGCAGCCACACCGCAACTAATGAAAAACTGTTTTTT.

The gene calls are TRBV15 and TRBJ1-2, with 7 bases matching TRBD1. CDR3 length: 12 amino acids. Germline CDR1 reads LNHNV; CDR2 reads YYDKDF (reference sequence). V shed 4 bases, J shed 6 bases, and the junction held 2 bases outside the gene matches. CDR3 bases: TGTGCCACCAGCACAGGGGGTAATGGCTACACCTTC. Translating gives CATSTGGNGYTF.

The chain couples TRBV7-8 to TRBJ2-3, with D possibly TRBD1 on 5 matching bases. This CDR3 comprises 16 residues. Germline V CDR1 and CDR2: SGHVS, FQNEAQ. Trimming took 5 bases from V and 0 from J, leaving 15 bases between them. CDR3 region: CASSEDTRHSTDTQYF. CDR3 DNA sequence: TGTGCCAGCAGCGAGGACACCCGGCATAGCACAGATACGCAGTATTTT.

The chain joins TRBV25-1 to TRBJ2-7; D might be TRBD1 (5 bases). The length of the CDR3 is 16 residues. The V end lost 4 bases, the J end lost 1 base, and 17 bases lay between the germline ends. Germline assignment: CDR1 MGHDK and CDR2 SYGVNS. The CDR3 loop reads CASSAPLGQESYEQYF. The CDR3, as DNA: TGTGCCAGCAGTGCTCCCCTAGGACAAGAATCCTACGAGCAGTACTTC.

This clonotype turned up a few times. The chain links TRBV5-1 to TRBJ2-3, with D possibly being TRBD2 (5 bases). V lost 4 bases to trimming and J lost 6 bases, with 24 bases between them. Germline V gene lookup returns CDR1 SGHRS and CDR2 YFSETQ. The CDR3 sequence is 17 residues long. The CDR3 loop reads CASSQSWLASSGDTQYF. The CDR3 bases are TGCGCCAGCAGCCAGAGCTGGCTAGCTTCTAGTGGCGATACGCAGTATTTT.

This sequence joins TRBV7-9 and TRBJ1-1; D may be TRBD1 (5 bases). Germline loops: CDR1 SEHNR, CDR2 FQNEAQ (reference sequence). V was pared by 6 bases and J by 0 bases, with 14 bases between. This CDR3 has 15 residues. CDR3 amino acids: CASRQSDSLNTEAFF. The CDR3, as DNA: TGTGCCAGCAGGCAGAGTGACAGCCTGAACACTGAAGCTTTCTTT.

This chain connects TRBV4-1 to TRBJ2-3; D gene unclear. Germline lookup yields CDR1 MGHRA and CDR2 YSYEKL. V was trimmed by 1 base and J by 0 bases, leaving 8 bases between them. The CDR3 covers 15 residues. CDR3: CASSQGYSSTDTQYF. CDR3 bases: TGCGCCAGCAGCCAAGGGTACTCTAGCACAGATACGCAGTATTTT.

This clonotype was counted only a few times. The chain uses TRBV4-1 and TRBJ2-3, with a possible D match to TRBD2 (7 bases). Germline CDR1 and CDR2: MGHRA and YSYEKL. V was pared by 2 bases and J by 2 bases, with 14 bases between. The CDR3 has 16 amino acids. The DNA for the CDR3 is TGCGCCAGCAGCCAAAATCAGCGGGACAACACAGATACGCAGTATTTT. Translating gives CASSQNQRDNTDTQYF.

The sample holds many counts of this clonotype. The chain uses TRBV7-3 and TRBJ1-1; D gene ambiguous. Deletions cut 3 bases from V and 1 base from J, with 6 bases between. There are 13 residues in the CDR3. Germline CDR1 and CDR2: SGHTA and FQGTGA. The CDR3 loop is CASSFLQNTEAFF. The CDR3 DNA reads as TGTGCCAGCAGCTTCTTACAGAACACTGAAGCTTTCTTT.

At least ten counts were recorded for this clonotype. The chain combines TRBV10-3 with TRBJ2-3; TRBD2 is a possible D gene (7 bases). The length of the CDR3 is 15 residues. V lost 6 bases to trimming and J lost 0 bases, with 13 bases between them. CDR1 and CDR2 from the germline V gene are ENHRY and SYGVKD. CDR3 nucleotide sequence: TGTGCCATCAGCCCCGGGGGGCCTAGCACAGATACGCAGTATTTT. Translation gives CAISPGGPSTDTQYF.

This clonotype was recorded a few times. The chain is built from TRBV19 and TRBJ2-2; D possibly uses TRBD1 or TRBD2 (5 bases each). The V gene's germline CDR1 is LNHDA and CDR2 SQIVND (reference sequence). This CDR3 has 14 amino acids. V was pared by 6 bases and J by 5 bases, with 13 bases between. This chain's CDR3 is CASRLGPETGELFF. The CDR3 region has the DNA TGTGCCAGTAGGCTGGGACCGGAGACCGGGGAGCTGTTTTTT. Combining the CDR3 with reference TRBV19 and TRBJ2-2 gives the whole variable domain DGGITQSPKYLFRKEGQNVTLSCEQNLNHDAMYWYRQDPGQGLRLIYYSQIVNDFQKGDIAEGYSVSREKKESFPLTVTSAQKNPTAFYLCASRLGPETGELFFGEGSRLTVL.

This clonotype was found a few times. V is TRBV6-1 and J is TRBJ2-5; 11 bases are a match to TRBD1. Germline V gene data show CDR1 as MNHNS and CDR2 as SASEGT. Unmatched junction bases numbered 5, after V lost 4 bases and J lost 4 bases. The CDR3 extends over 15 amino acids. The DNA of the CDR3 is TGTGCCAGCAGTGCCGGGACAGGGGGACCAGAGACCCAGTACTTC. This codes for CASSAGTGGPETQYF.

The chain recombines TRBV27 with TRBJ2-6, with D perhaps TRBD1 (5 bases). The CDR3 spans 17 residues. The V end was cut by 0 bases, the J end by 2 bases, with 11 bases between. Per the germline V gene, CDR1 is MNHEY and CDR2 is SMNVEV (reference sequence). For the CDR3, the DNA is TGTGCCAGCAGTTTATCGATCAGGGATGCTGGGGCCAACGTCCTGACTTTC. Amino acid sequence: CASSLSIRDAGANVLTF.

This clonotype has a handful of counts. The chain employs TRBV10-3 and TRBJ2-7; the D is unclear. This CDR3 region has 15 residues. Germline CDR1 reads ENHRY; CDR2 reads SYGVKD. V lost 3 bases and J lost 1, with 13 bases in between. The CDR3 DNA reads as TGTGCCATCAGTGACCAAGGCGGCCTATCCTACGAGCAGTACTTC. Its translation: CAISDQGGLSYEQYF.

The CDR3 protein is CASSPTRTGNYGYTF. Here the CDR3 DNA reads TGCGCCAGCAGCCCGACGCGGACAGGAAACTATGGCTACACCTTC. This chain links TRBV4-1 with TRBJ1-2, with TRBD1 matching over 7 bases. Germline V gene data show CDR1 as MGHRA and CDR2 as YSYEKL. The CDR3 is made up of 15 amino acids. V gave up 4 bases and J gave up 2 bases; unmatched junction bases: 7.

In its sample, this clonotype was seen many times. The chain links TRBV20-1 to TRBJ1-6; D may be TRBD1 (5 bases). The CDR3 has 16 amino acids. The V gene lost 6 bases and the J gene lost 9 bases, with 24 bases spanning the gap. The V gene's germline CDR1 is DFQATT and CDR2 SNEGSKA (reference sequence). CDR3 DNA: TGCAGTGCAAGTTTACTTCGACAGTCCATACTTTCACCCCTCCACTTT. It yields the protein CSASLLRQSILSPLHF.

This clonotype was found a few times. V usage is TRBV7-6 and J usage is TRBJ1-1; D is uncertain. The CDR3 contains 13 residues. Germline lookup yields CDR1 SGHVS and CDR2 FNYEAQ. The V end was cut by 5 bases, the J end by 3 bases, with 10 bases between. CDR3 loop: CASSPRIHTEAFF. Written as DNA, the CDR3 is TGTGCCAGCAGCCCCAGGATTCACACTGAAGCTTTCTTT.

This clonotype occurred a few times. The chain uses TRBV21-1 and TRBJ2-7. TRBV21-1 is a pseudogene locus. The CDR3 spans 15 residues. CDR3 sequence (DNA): TGTGCCAGCAGCAAACCGGACGCCATTTCCTACGAGCAGTACTTC. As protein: CASSKPDAISYEQYF.

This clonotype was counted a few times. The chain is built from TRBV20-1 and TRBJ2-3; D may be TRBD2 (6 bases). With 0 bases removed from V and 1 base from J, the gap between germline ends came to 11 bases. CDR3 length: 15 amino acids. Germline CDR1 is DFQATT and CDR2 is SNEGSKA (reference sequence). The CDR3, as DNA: TGCAGTGCTAGAGATGGGTCTAGCGGCACAGATACGCAGTATTTT. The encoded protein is CSARDGSSGTDTQYF.

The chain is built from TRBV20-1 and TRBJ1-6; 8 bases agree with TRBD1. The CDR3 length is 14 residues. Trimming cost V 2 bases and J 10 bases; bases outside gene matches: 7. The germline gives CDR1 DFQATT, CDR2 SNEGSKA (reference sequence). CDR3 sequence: CSARPPGGFSPLHF. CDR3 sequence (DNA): TGCAGTGCTAGACCCCCAGGGGGCTTCTCACCCCTCCACTTT.

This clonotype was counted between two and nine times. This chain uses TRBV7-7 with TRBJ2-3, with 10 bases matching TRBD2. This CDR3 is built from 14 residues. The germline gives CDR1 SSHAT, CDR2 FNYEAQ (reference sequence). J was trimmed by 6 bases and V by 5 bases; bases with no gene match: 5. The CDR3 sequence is CASSASGGGDTQYF. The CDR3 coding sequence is TGTGCCAGCAGCGCTAGCGGGGGTGGGGATACGCAGTATTTT.

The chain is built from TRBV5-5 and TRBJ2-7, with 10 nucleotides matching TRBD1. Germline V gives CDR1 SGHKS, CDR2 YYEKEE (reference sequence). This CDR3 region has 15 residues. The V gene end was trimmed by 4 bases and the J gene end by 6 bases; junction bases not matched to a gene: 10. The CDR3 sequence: CASSPIRDRGPEQYF. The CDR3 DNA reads TGTGCCAGCAGCCCAATCCGGGACAGGGGCCCCGAGCAGTACTTC.